The 14 T cell receptor beta chains listed next were all sequenced from one sample in a study of shared clonotypes between healthy human individuals. Data came from immunoSEQ multiplex PCR; TCRdb stores just in-frame clones and leaves some out. The sample contains 2 million to 3 million clones, approximately 94% of which appear only once. What was sequenced was naive CD4+ T cells from PBMCs. The subset was: CD45RA+ positively selected. The receptors derive from a man between 18 and 35 years old in good health. Some clones in this sample may be carry-over from other donors' samples.

The chain joins TRBV7-8 to TRBJ2-7; 7 bases match TRBD2. The CDR3 length is 16 residues. CDR1 is SGHVS, CDR2 FQNEAQ, per germline. The V gene end was trimmed by 5 bases and the J gene end by 1 base; junction bases not matched to a gene: 11. CDR3 residues: CASSQLGGKGSYEQYF. CDR3 bases: TGTGCCAGCAGCCAATTGGGAGGGAAGGGTTCCTACGAGCAGTACTTC.

The J gene is TRBJ1-1, the V gene TRBV14; 8 bases align to TRBD1. V lost 4 bases to trimming and J lost 0 bases; unmatched junction nucleotides: 10. The CDR3 runs to 17 residues. Germline-derived CDR1 and CDR2 are SGHDN and FVKESK. The CDR3 loop reads CASSPTRTGPLNTEAFF. The CDR3 region has the DNA TGTGCCAGCAGCCCGACCCGGACAGGGCCGTTGAACACTGAAGCTTTCTTT.

A note on this clone: Other DNA sequences in the sample encode the same CDR3. The rearrangement links TRBV6-1 to TRBJ1-1; weak D call: TRBD1 (6 bases). CDR1 and CDR2 from the germline V gene are MNHNS and SASEGT. Trimming cost V 3 bases and J 1 base, with 9 bases left between them. The CDR3 length is 14 residues. This chain's CDR3 is CASSDQGGNTEAFF. CDR3 in DNA: TGTGCCAGCAGTGATCAAGGGGGGAACACTGAAGCTTTCTTT.

This chain connects TRBV2 to TRBJ2-7, with D uncertain. Germline V gives CDR1 SNHLY, CDR2 FYNNEI. The CDR3 has 11 amino acids. The V end was cut by 6 bases, the J end by 7 bases, with 10 bases between. The CDR3 bases are TGTGCCAGCAGGAAGAACTGGGAGCAGTACTTC. Amino acid sequence: CASRKNWEQYF.

The rearrangement uses TRBV5-1 and TRBJ2-3, with 12 bases identical to TRBD2. With V trimmed by 4 bases and J by 1 base, 13 bases remained unmatched. The CDR3 consists of 19 residues. The V gene's germline CDR1 is SGHRS and CDR2 YFSETQ. This CDR3 reads CASSPRGASGRGGTDTQYF. The CDR3 DNA reads TGCGCCAGCAGCCCACGGGGGGCTAGCGGGAGGGGAGGCACAGATACGCAGTATTTT.

This chain uses TRBV19 with TRBJ2-2; 8 nucleotides line up with TRBD1. CDR1 LNHDA and CDR2 SQIVND come from the germline V gene (reference sequence). After removal of 7 bases from V and 5 bases from J, the junction contained 6 bases not matched to a gene. CDR3 size: 14 residues. CDR3 protein: CASTRQGRTGELFF. The CDR3 DNA sequence: TGTGCCAGTACCAGACAGGGGAGGACCGGGGAGCTGTTTTTT.

The gene calls are TRBV6-5 and TRBJ1-4, with TRBD1 identical over 7 bases. Germline V CDR1 and CDR2: MNHEY, SVGAGI. V lost 2 bases, J lost 7 bases, and 10 bases stayed unmatched. The CDR3 sequence is 16 residues long. The CDR3 protein is CASSYGLDRPGEKLFF. CDR3 DNA sequence: TGTGCCAGCAGTTACGGGTTGGACAGGCCCGGTGAAAAACTGTTTTTT.

Points on this clone: Other nucleotide sequences from this sample produce the same CDR3. This sequence joins TRBV28 and TRBJ1-1; D gene ambiguous. V dropped 3 bases and J dropped 6 bases, with 5 bases sitting between them. Germline CDR1 is MDHEN and CDR2 is SYDVKM. CDR3 length: 11 residues. The CDR3 DNA is TGTGCCAGCAGTTTGTTGGCTGAAGCTTTCTTT. Amino acids: CASSLLAEAFF.

The V and J genes are TRBV4-1 and TRBJ1-2, with D uncertain. The germline V and J ends were trimmed by 0 bases and 1 base, with 9 bases remaining between them. The CDR3 covers 15 residues. Per germline, CDR1 MGHRA and CDR2 YSYEKL. The CDR3 coding sequence is TGCGCCAGCAGCCAAGATCCCCGGGGTAACTATGGCTACACCTTC. Residues: CASSQDPRGNYGYTF.

V usage is TRBV11-2 and J usage is TRBJ2-7; a weak D match, TRBD2 (6 bases). Deletions cut 2 bases from V and 4 bases from J, with 12 bases between. This CDR3 contains 14 residues. The germline V gene has CDR1 SGHAT and CDR2 FQNNGV. Here the CDR3 reads CASSLTGTGYEQYF. CDR3 DNA sequence: TGTGCCAGCAGCTTAACCGGGACTGGTTACGAGCAGTACTTC.

The gene calls are TRBV18 and TRBJ2-3; 7 bases fit TRBD1. The CDR3 has 13 amino acids. J was trimmed by 2 bases and V by 8 bases; bases with no gene match: 4. Per germline, CDR1 KGHSH and CDR2 LQKENI. CDR3 DNA: TGTGCCAGCGCAGGGGGTATCACAGATACGCAGTATTTT. Encoded protein: CASAGGITDTQYF.

The chain joins TRBV6-1 to TRBJ2-1; D gene uncertain. The length of the CDR3 is 17 residues. Germline CDR1 reads MNHNS; CDR2 reads SASEGT. V shed 1 base and J shed 4 bases, with 17 bases lying between them. In DNA form, the CDR3 reads TGTGCCAGCAGTGAAGGGGAAGGCCTCGCTCTATACAATGAGCAGTTCTTC. It is translated as CASSEGEGLALYNEQFF.

The sample holds many counts of this clone. The CDR3 nucleotides are TGTGCCAGCAGCATACGCCCCACGGGTGAGCAGTTCTTC. Residues: CASSIRPTGEQFF. The chain couples TRBV7-3 to TRBJ2-1; no reliable D call. The V gene's germline CDR1 is SGHTA and CDR2 FQGTGA. The CDR3 is 13 residues long. V was shortened by 5 bases and J by 9 bases, with 14 bases between the two germline ends.

The gene calls are TRBV2 and TRBJ2-3; 8 nucleotides match TRBD1. This CDR3 is 15 amino acids long. J gave up 1 base and V 2 bases, and 2 bases lay outside the gene matches. CDR1 SNHLY and CDR2 FYNNEI come from the germline V gene. The CDR3 here is CASSEQDRGTDTQYF. CDR3 bases: TGTGCCAGCAGTGAACAGGACAGGGGCACAGATACGCAGTATTTT.